The 24 T cell receptor beta chains below come from one sample, sequenced in a study of cytomegalovirus exposure and HLA in healthy donors. Amplification used 60 Vbeta primers and 13 Jbeta primers. Only in-frame clones appear in the TCRdb table, and some are missing; sequencing was by immunoSEQ multiplex PCR. The top ten hold approximately 2.1% of the sample, which has some 200,000 clones, around three quarters seen once. The sample taken for sequencing was PBMCs. The source of these receptors is a woman between 45 and 60 years old in good health and CMV-seronegative.

V gene TRBV25-1 combines with J gene TRBJ2-1, with TRBD2 identical over 15 bases. Per germline, CDR1 MGHDK and CDR2 SYGVNS. Unmatched junction bases numbered 4, after V lost 4 bases and J lost 0 bases. This CDR3 comprises 18 residues. The chain's CDR3 is CASSGTSGRALSYNEQFF. The DNA for the CDR3 is TGTGCCAGCAGTGGGACTAGCGGGAGGGCCCTCTCCTACAATGAGCAGTTCTTC.

This sequence joins TRBV18 and TRBJ2-1; 9 nucleotides match TRBD2. The CDR3 has 17 residues. The V and J ends lost 3 bases and 6 bases, in that order; junction bases with no gene match: 12. From germline, CDR1 is KGHSH and CDR2 LQKENI. The CDR3 DNA is TGTGCCAGCTCACCCCCTACCCATTTAGCGGGAGCCAATGAGCAGTTCTTC. Translation: CASSPPTHLAGANEQFF.

This clone has a single count. Other nucleotide sequences in the sample specify the same CDR3. The chain links TRBV7-2 to TRBJ1-3, with 7 nucleotides matching TRBD1. The CDR3 has 15 residues. With V trimmed by 5 bases and J by 2 bases, 6 bases remained unmatched. Germline V gene data show CDR1 as SGHTA and CDR2 as FQGNSA. The CDR3 DNA follows: TGTGCCAGCAGCCCGCGGACAGGAACTGGAAACACCATATATTTT. This codes for CASSPRTGTGNTIYF.

The CDR3 protein is CASSKRGPANYGYTF. CDR3 sequence (DNA): TGTGCCAGCAGTAAAAGGGGTCCCGCTAACTATGGCTACACCTTC. The rearrangement links TRBV2 to TRBJ1-2; D is possibly TRBD1 (5 bases). CDR3 length: 15 amino acids. Germline CDR1 reads SNHLY; CDR2 reads FYNNEI. Trimming stripped 5 bases from V and 0 bases from J, with 13 bases between.

The chain uses TRBV15 and TRBJ1-2, with a tentative D call TRBD1 (6 bases). The CDR3 is 15 residues long. Deletions cut 1 base from V and 4 bases from J, with 13 bases between. Germline lookup yields CDR1 LNHNV and CDR2 YYDKDF (reference sequence). For the CDR3, the DNA is TGTGCCACCAGCAGAGTTTCAGGGGCTGGCTATGGCTACACCTTC. This sequence encodes CATSRVSGAGYGYTF.

This sequence joins TRBV7-2 and TRBJ2-5, with D possibly matching TRBD1 (5 bases). Germline V gene lookup returns CDR1 SGHTA and CDR2 FQGNSA. The length of the CDR3 is 14 residues. Trimming cost V 1 base and J 3 bases, with 9 bases left between them. CDR3 amino acids: CASSLDAGKETQYF. In DNA, the CDR3 is TGTGCCAGCAGCTTAGACGCAGGGAAAGAGACCCAGTACTTC.

The gene calls are TRBV4-2 and TRBJ1-5; TRBD1 matches at 8 bases. V gave up 0 bases and J gave up 5 bases; unmatched junction bases: 9. This CDR3 has 17 residues. Looked up from germline, CDR1 is LGHNA and CDR2 is YNFKEQ. CDR3 sequence (DNA): TGTGCCAGCAGCCAAGAAGGGGGACAGGACCGTTATCAGCCCCAGCATTTT. As protein: CASSQEGGQDRYQPQHF.

A few counts support this clone. The CDR3 spells CASSLEEGTGGLGTDTQYF. The DNA for the CDR3 is TGTGCCAGCAGCTTGGAGGAAGGGACAGGGGGCCTTGGCACAGATACGCAGTATTTT. The rearrangement links TRBV5-4 to TRBJ2-3; 12 nucleotides match TRBD1. The CDR3 totals 19 residues. Germline CDR1 SGHNT, CDR2 YYREEE (reference sequence). The V and J ends lost 0 bases and 1 base, in that order; junction bases with no gene match: 9.

This clone came up a few times. This CDR3 is CASSLDGRGNYEQYF. In DNA, the CDR3 is TGTGCCAGCAGCTTAGATGGCAGGGGAAACTACGAGCAGTACTTC. The chain carries TRBV7-2 and TRBJ2-7; TRBD1 might be the D (6 bases). With 1 base removed from V and 3 bases from J, the gap between germline ends came to 13 bases. CDR3 length equals 15 residues. Per germline, CDR1 SGHTA and CDR2 FQGNSA. Full variable domain (remainder filled in from reference TRBV7-2 and TRBJ2-7): GAGVSQSPSNKVTEKGKDVELRCDPISGHTALYWYRQSLGQGLEFLIYFQGNSAPDKSGLPSDRFSAERTGGSVSTLTIQRTQQEDSAVYLCASSLDGRGNYEQYFGPGTRLTVT.

The chain is built from TRBV4-2 and TRBJ1-2, with TRBD1 as a possible D gene (5 bases). With 0 bases removed from V and 6 bases from J, the gap between germline ends came to 14 bases. Germline CDR1 LGHNA, CDR2 YNFKEQ. This CDR3 contains 15 residues. This CDR3 reads CASSQDRDSLHGYTF. CDR3 nucleotide sequence: TGTGCCAGCAGCCAAGATCGAGACAGTCTACATGGCTACACCTTC.

The V call is TRBV19, the J call TRBJ2-5, with TRBD1 identical over 12 bases. J gave up 2 bases and V 3 bases, and 10 bases lay outside the gene matches. There are 18 residues in the CDR3. Germline V gene sequence: CDR1 LNHDA, CDR2 SQIVND (reference sequence). The CDR3 coding sequence is TGTGCCAGTAGTATGCGGGGGACAGGGGGCGCAGGTCAAGAGACCCAGTACTTC. Translation gives CASSMRGTGGAGQETQYF.

The chain joins TRBV15 to TRBJ1-4; TRBD1 matches at 8 bases. Germline lookup yields CDR1 LNHNV and CDR2 YYDKDF (reference sequence). Trimming cost V 5 bases and J 3 bases; bases outside gene matches: 5. CDR3 length: 15 residues. In DNA form, the CDR3 reads TGTGCCACCAGCGCCCGGACAGGGCCTAATGAAAAACTGTTTTTT. Amino acid sequence: CATSARTGPNEKLFF.

V and J are TRBV14 and TRBJ2-1; D is undetermined. Germline CDR1 SGHDN, CDR2 FVKESK. Deletions cut 4 bases from V and 4 bases from J, with 20 bases between. This CDR3 has 17 residues. The DNA of the CDR3 is TGTGCCAGCAGCCGGCCGAGCGCTTTCTACCCTTACAATGAGCAGTTCTTC. Its translation is CASSRPSAFYPYNEQFF. Complete variable domain (other parts from reference TRBV14 and TRBJ2-1): EAGVTQFPSHSVIEKGQTVTLRCDPISGHDNLYWYRRVMGKEIKFLLHFVKESKQDESGMPNNRFLAERTGGTYSTLKVQPAELEDSGVYFCASSRPSAFYPYNEQFFGPGTRLTVL.

This clone was seen a few times. The chain combines TRBV28 with TRBJ1-1; 9 positions match TRBD1. Germline-derived CDR1 and CDR2 are MDHEN and SYDVKM. The J segment lost 4 bases and the V segment lost 6 bases, leaving 6 bases of the junction unmatched. The CDR3 has 14 amino acids. The CDR3 coding sequence is TGTGCCAGCAGATCGACAGGGGGGGGCACTGAAGCTTTCTTT. It is translated as CASRSTGGGTEAFF.

This chain uses TRBV7-3 with TRBJ2-7, with 9 bases aligning to TRBD1. V was pared by 5 bases and J by 0 bases, with 11 bases of the junction left unmatched. Per the germline V gene, CDR1 is SGHTA and CDR2 is FQGTGA. The CDR3 runs to 17 residues. The CDR3, as DNA: TGTGCCAGCAGCCCCCAAGCCGGGGGACAGGGCTCCTACGAGCAGTACTTC. It translates to CASSPQAGGQGSYEQYF. Using reference TRBV7-3 and TRBJ2-7 for the parts outside the CDR3, the full variable domain is GAGVSQTPSNKVTEKGKYVELRCDPISGHTALYWYRQSLGQGPEFLIYFQGTGAADDSGLPNDRFFAVRPEGSVSTLKIQRTERGDSAVYLCASSPQAGGQGSYEQYFGPGTRLTVT.

CDR3 sequence (DNA): TGTGCCAGCTCACCGCAGACAGGGCGCAATGAGCAGTTCTTC. As protein: CASSPQTGRNEQFF. The rearrangement uses TRBV18 and TRBJ2-1; TRBD1 agrees at 7 bases. The CDR3 runs 14 residues. Losses at the gene ends were 3 bases for V and 6 bases for J; bases not matched to a gene: 5. Germline V lookup: CDR1 KGHSH, CDR2 LQKENI.

The rearrangement joins TRBV28 to TRBJ2-7; perhaps TRBD1 as D (5 bases). CDR1 is MDHEN, CDR2 SYDVKM, per germline. CDR3 size: 12 residues. CDR3 sequence reads: CATRAPPREQYF. The CDR3, as DNA: TGTGCTACCAGGGCTCCTCCACGCGAGCAGTACTTC.

V usage is TRBV4-3 and J usage is TRBJ2-1, with TRBD2 identical over 8 bases. The V gene's germline CDR1 is LGHNA and CDR2 YSLEER. The J segment lost 5 bases and the V segment lost 1 base, leaving 7 bases of the junction unmatched. CDR3 length equals 16 residues. The CDR3 nucleotides are TGCGCCAGCAGCCAAGTGGCAAGCGGGAGTAACAATGAGCAGTTCTTC. Encoded protein: CASSQVASGSNNEQFF.

The chain links TRBV28 to TRBJ2-7; 9 positions match TRBD1. In germline, CDR1 is MDHEN, CDR2 SYDVKM. V lost 2 bases to trimming and J lost 5 bases; unmatched junction nucleotides: 7. The CDR3 totals 15 residues. This CDR3 is CASSLGGQGNDEQYF. The CDR3 DNA is TGTGCCAGCAGTTTAGGGGGACAGGGAAATGACGAGCAGTACTTC.

J is TRBJ2-1 and V is TRBV5-1; 7 bases align to TRBD1. Germline V lookup: CDR1 SGHRS, CDR2 YFSETQ. This CDR3 is 13 amino acids long. V trimming: 4 bases; J trimming: 6 bases; junction bases outside the gene matches: 4. CDR3 bases: TGCGCCAGCAGCCCGACAGGGCGCAATGAGCAGTTCTTC. Translation gives CASSPTGRNEQFF.

The chain employs TRBV19 and TRBJ2-7; TRBD2 is a possible D gene (5 bases). Trimming removed 2 bases from V and 2 bases from J, with 10 bases in between. The CDR3 loop spans 14 amino acids. Germline V gene sequence: CDR1 LNHDA, CDR2 SQIVND (reference sequence). The DNA of the CDR3 is TGTGCCAGTAGTATAAGGCCGGGGACCTACGAGCAGTACTTC. Translated, it gives CASSIRPGTYEQYF.

Only a few counts were recorded for this clone. V usage is TRBV18 and J usage is TRBJ2-1; D gene uncertain. Germline loops: CDR1 KGHSH, CDR2 LQKENI. The CDR3 sequence is 11 residues long. Trimming cost V 4 bases and J 5 bases, with 3 bases left between them. Here the CDR3 reads CASSLNNEQFF. The CDR3 DNA is TGTGCCAGCTCACTCAACAATGAGCAGTTCTTC.

The chain employs TRBV10-3 and TRBJ1-6, with D possibly matching TRBD1 (6 bases). This CDR3 has 13 residues. The V gene's germline CDR1 is ENHRY and CDR2 SYGVKD. V shed 6 bases and J shed 3 bases, with 6 bases lying between them. CDR3 DNA sequence: TGTGCCATCAGGGACAGCTATAATTCACCCCTCCACTTT. Translating gives CAIRDSYNSPLHF.

The chain links TRBV9 to TRBJ1-2, with a possible D match to TRBD1 (5 bases). V shed 7 bases and J shed 8 bases, with 15 bases lying between them. Germline assignment: CDR1 SGDLS and CDR2 YYNGEE. CDR3 length: 12 amino acids. CDR3 in DNA: TGTGCCAGCGAATCTGAGACAGACGGCTACACCTTC. Translated: CASESETDGYTF.